The entry that follows covers one T cell receptor (beta chain) sequence. This sample stems from a study of blood T cell repertoires in COVID-19. The overall study: Sources were T cells, B-cell-depleted T cells, or PBMCs; the material itself was cDNA or gDNA.

Only in-frame clones appear in the TCRdb table, and some are missing; sequencing was by immunoSEQ multiplex PCR. The sample yields 180,000 or so clones, roughly 84% seen once. The germline gives CDR1 SGHTS, CDR2 YDEGEE. V dropped 0 bases and J dropped 1 base, with 10 bases sitting between them. This CDR3 is 16 amino acids long. The chain has TRBV5-8 and TRBJ2-2, with D uncertain. Source material: PBMCs or T cells enriched from blood (not recorded which). This TCR came from a man in his forties who had recovered from COVID-19. This CDR3 is CASSLALILNTGELFF. The CDR3 coding sequence is TGTGCCAGCAGCTTGGCTCTTATATTGAACACCGGGGAGCTGTTTTTT.